This TCR beta chain stems from a study of OX40 agonist ivuxolimab in advanced cancers. Notes on the study in general: A proportion of nonresponders additionally exhibited low normalized T-cell clonal expansion.

Profiling relied on immunoSEQ multiplex PCR, and the TCRdb table lists in-frame clones only, not all of them. The sample shows some 77,000 clones, approximately 89% of them seen only once. Points on this clone: Its antigen is currently unknown.

Germline V gene sequence: CDR1 SEHNR, CDR2 FQNEAQ (reference sequence). This CDR3 is built from 15 residues. The trim removed 5 bases at V and 4 bases at J, leaving 3 bases unmatched. V gene TRBV7-9 combines with J gene TRBJ1-6; TRBD1 agrees at 9 bases. The receptor was isolated from an adult with an advanced solid tumor such as melanoma, head and neck, liver or kidney cancer. The sequencing used CD4+ or CD8+ T cells sorted from blood, collected in a trial of the OX40 agonist ivuxolimab. CDR3 protein: CASSGDRGYNSPLHF. The CDR3 DNA sequence: TGTGCCAGCAGCGGAGACAGGGGGTATAATTCACCCCTCCACTTT.